The clone carrying this T cell receptor beta chain was seen a few times. Its cognate antigen is unknown. J was trimmed by 1 base and V by 0 bases; bases with no gene match: 0. Looked up from germline, CDR1 is PRHDT and CDR2 is FYEKMQ (reference sequence). The CDR3 is made up of 15 amino acids. Regarding time point: week 5, during vaccination. With topical imiquimod, each dose of the vaccine consisted of 300 ug of mutant IDH1 20-mer peptide. The data were produced by immunoSEQ multiplex PCR, yet TCRdb's version contains in-frame clones alone and is incomplete. The table lists some 51,000 clones, roughly 78% of them singletons. This record belongs to a study of a mutant IDH1 vaccine in newly diagnosed glioma. Study context: Vaccinations, eight in total, occurred in weeks 1, 3, 5, 7, 11, 15, 19, 23. The initiation of vaccination occurred 4-6 weeks after radiotherapy alone, or with temozolomide cycles.

Study conclusions and caveats: With respect to changes in top peripheral T cell clonotypes, pseudoprogression seemed unrelated.

The TCR originated in a woman between 40 and 50 years old with glioma. This chain joins TRBV13 and TRBJ2-7; 10 bases line up with TRBD2. Source: PBMCs, taken from a glioma patient whose treatment included an IDH1 peptide vaccine. The CDR3 reads CASSLGLAGSYEQYF. CDR3 nucleotide sequence: TGTGCCAGCAGCTTAGGACTAGCGGGGTCCTACGAGCAGTACTTC.